The sequence of this T cell receptor (beta chain) was determined in a study of cytomegalovirus exposure and HLA in healthy donors. Study-wide results and caveats: The later analysis indicated that the majority of CMV-associated TCR beta chains appeared HLA-restricted.

The PCR was carried out with 60 Vbeta primers and 13 Jbeta primers. Generated by immunoSEQ multiplex PCR, the TCRdb table keeps only in-frame clones and is missing some. The table includes around 110,000 clones, around 81% detected once. The CDR3 length is 14 residues. V lost 3 bases and J lost 5, with 13 bases in between. CDR1 is KGHSH and CDR2 is LQKENI in the germline V gene. Healthy bone marrow donors made up the donors. Comments on this clone: Its target is unknown.

This receptor was identified in a woman in her thirties in good health and CMV-seronegative. This chain connects TRBV18 to TRBJ1-1; no reliable D call. Sequenced material: PBMCs. CDR3 nucleotides: TGTGCCAGCTCACCGACATCTGGAACGACTGAAGCTTTCTTT. Amino acids: CASSPTSGTTEAFF.